This is a list of T cell receptor beta chains from one sample in a study of T cell changes during pregnancy in multiple sclerosis. Generated by immunoSEQ multiplex PCR, the TCRdb table keeps only in-frame clones and is missing some. This sample yields almost 40,000 clones, of which under 95% are seen a single time; 0.5% to 0.85% belongs to the top ten. Source: CD4+ T cells from peripheral blood mononuclear cells, taken in the second trimester of pregnancy. All receptors derive from a female donor in good health, enrolled as a control in a pregnancy study. Each CDR3 is given with its conserved first and last residue. D genes are given only for firm matches. Only part of the rows carry a size: once, few, many, or a class if the clone is expanded.

abundance: -
j_gene: TRBJ2-1
v_gene: TRBV10-2
d_gene: TRBD2
CDR3nt: TGCGCCAGCGGGGAGGGGTTTTCCTACAATGAGCAGTTCTTC
CDR3aa: CASGEGFSYNEQFF

abundance: -
j_gene: TRBJ1-1
v_gene: TRBV19
d_gene: -
CDR3nt: TGTGCCAGTAGTCTTCAGGGCGGCACTGAAGCTTTCTTT
CDR3aa: CASSLQGGTEAFF

abundance: -
j_gene: TRBJ1-6
v_gene: TRBV18
d_gene: TRBD1
CDR3nt: TGTGCCAGCTCACCCCTCGACCAGGACAGGGGATCACCCCTCCACTTT
CDR3aa: CASSPLDQDRGSPLHF

abundance: -
j_gene: TRBJ2-7
v_gene: TRBV2
d_gene: TRBD1
CDR3nt: TGTGCCAGCAGTGAAGACAGGGGGTCCTACGAGCAGTACTTC
CDR3aa: CASSEDRGSYEQYF

abundance: -
j_gene: TRBJ2-1
v_gene: TRBV4-1
d_gene: -
CDR3nt: TGCGCCAGCAGCCAAGATCGGGAGTTCAATGAGCAGTTCTTC
CDR3aa: CASSQDREFNEQFF

abundance: -
j_gene: TRBJ2-7
v_gene: TRBV7-9
d_gene: -
CDR3nt: TGTGCCAGCAGCTTAGGGCTGAACTCCTACGAGCAGTACTTC
CDR3aa: CASSLGLNSYEQYF

abundance: -
j_gene: TRBJ1-5
v_gene: TRBV27
d_gene: -
CDR3nt: TGTGCCAGCAGTACCCCCGGGGAGCCTGGGCCCCAGCATTTT
CDR3aa: CASSTPGEPGPQHF

abundance: -
j_gene: TRBJ2-4
v_gene: TRBV6-5
d_gene: -
CDR3nt: TGTGCCAGCAGTTACTCGGATGTGCGGGCCAAAAACATTCAGTACTTC
CDR3aa: CASSYSDVRAKNIQYF

abundance: -
j_gene: TRBJ2-2
v_gene: TRBV7-3
d_gene: TRBD1
CDR3nt: TGTGCCAGCAGCTTAAGACAGGGTGGCACCGGGGAGCTGTTTTTT
CDR3aa: CASSLRQGGTGELFF

abundance: -
j_gene: TRBJ2-3
v_gene: TRBV5-4
d_gene: -
CDR3nt: TGTGCCAGCAGCTTAAACAGTATTAGGACAGATACGCAGTATTTT
CDR3aa: CASSLNSIRTDTQYF

abundance: -
j_gene: TRBJ2-3
v_gene: TRBV7-2
d_gene: -
CDR3nt: TGTGCCAGCGCGGCAGATACGCAGTATTTT
CDR3aa: CASAADTQYF

abundance: -
j_gene: TRBJ2-3
v_gene: TRBV5-1
d_gene: TRBD2
CDR3nt: TGCGCCAGCAGCTGGGGGGGGAACCCTAGCACAGATACGCAGTATTTT
CDR3aa: CASSWGGNPSTDTQYF

abundance: -
j_gene: TRBJ2-3
v_gene: TRBV2
d_gene: -
CDR3nt: TGTGCCAGCAGTGAGGAGCGGGGGCACCAGGGGGGTACGCAGTATTTT
CDR3aa: CASSEERGHQGGTQYF

abundance: few
j_gene: TRBJ1-5
v_gene: TRBV19
d_gene: -
CDR3nt: TGTGCCAGCGACAGCTTTGGTAGCAATCAGCCCCAGCATTTT
CDR3aa: CASDSFGSNQPQHF

abundance: once
j_gene: TRBJ2-2
v_gene: TRBV4-3
d_gene: TRBD1
CDR3nt: TGCGCCAGCAGCCAAGCCCCGCGGACAGGGGGATACGCGAACACCGGGGAGCTGTTTTTT
CDR3aa: CASSQAPRTGGYANTGELFF

abundance: -
j_gene: TRBJ1-1
v_gene: TRBV9
d_gene: -
CDR3nt: TGTGCCAGCAGCCCCCAGACAGGGAACACTGAAGCTTTCTTT
CDR3aa: CASSPQTGNTEAFF

abundance: -
j_gene: TRBJ1-1
v_gene: TRBV10-2
d_gene: -
CDR3nt: TGCGCCAGCAGTATCACAGAGAACACTGAAGCTTTCTTT
CDR3aa: CASSITENTEAFF

abundance: -
j_gene: TRBJ2-2
v_gene: TRBV7-7
d_gene: -
CDR3nt: TGTGCTAGCAGCCTAGACAGGACCGGGGAGCTGTTTTTT
CDR3aa: CASSLDRTGELFF

abundance: -
j_gene: TRBJ2-7
v_gene: TRBV28
d_gene: -
CDR3nt: TGTGCCAGCAGTTTGGAGGTCGAGCAGTACTTC
CDR3aa: CASSLEVEQYF

abundance: -
j_gene: TRBJ2-2
v_gene: TRBV6-5
d_gene: TRBD1
CDR3nt: TGTGCCAGCAGTCACAAGACAGGGGTGGGCGGGGAGCTGTTTTTT
CDR3aa: CASSHKTGVGGELFF

abundance: -
j_gene: TRBJ1-1
v_gene: TRBV29-1
d_gene: -
CDR3nt: TGCAGCGCCTTTGGGACGGGGGACACTGAAGCTTTCTTT
CDR3aa: CSAFGTGDTEAFF

abundance: -
j_gene: TRBJ2-1
v_gene: TRBV4-1
d_gene: -
CDR3nt: TGCGCCAGCAGCCAGGAACGGGTGCGGGAATCGGGTGAGCAGTTCTTC
CDR3aa: CASSQERVRESGEQFF

abundance: -
j_gene: TRBJ2-5
v_gene: TRBV18
d_gene: -
CDR3nt: TGTGCCAGCTCATCACTCCCCTCAGAGACCCAGTACTTC
CDR3aa: CASSSLPSETQYF

abundance: -
j_gene: TRBJ1-1
v_gene: TRBV5-1
d_gene: -
CDR3nt: TGCGCCAGCAGCTTGGGGAGGTGGGGGCCGAACACTGAAGCTTTCTTT
CDR3aa: CASSLGRWGPNTEAFF

abundance: -
j_gene: TRBJ2-3
v_gene: TRBV28
d_gene: TRBD1
CDR3nt: TGTGCCACCGACAGGGTCGGGAATACGCAGTATTTT
CDR3aa: CATDRVGNTQYF

abundance: -
j_gene: TRBJ1-5
v_gene: TRBV2
d_gene: -
CDR3nt: TGTGCCAGCAGTGAATGGGGGCCCGGCAATCAGCCCCAGCATTTT
CDR3aa: CASSEWGPGNQPQHF

abundance: -
j_gene: TRBJ2-3
v_gene: TRBV6-4
d_gene: TRBD2
CDR3nt: TGTGCCAGCAGCGCGGGACTAGCGTCGAATACGCAGTATTTT
CDR3aa: CASSAGLASNTQYF

abundance: -
j_gene: TRBJ2-2
v_gene: TRBV19
d_gene: TRBD2
CDR3nt: TGTGCCAGTAGTATGTTCGGGGGGGGTAACACCGGGGAGCTGTTTTTT
CDR3aa: CASSMFGGGNTGELFF

abundance: -
j_gene: TRBJ2-7
v_gene: TRBV7-2
d_gene: TRBD2
CDR3nt: TGTGCCAGCAGCTCGACTAGCGGCTCCTACGAGCAGTACTTC
CDR3aa: CASSSTSGSYEQYF

abundance: few
j_gene: TRBJ2-7
v_gene: TRBV29-1
d_gene: TRBD1
CDR3nt: TGCAGCGTCGCACAGGGGGCCTCCTACGAGCAGTACTTC
CDR3aa: CSVAQGASYEQYF

abundance: few
j_gene: TRBJ1-2
v_gene: TRBV7-2
d_gene: -
CDR3nt: TGTGCCATCAGCGCAGGGCGTAACTATGGCTACACCTTC
CDR3aa: CAISAGRNYGYTF

abundance: -
j_gene: TRBJ2-2
v_gene: TRBV2
d_gene: -
CDR3nt: TGTGCCAGCGGCGGCCGGCGCGGCGGGGAGCTGTTTTTT
CDR3aa: CASGGRRGGELFF

abundance: -
j_gene: TRBJ1-1
v_gene: TRBV30
d_gene: -
CDR3nt: TGTGCCTGGAGTGTACAGAGGCAGGGAGCTTTCTTT
CDR3aa: CAWSVQRQGAFF

abundance: -
j_gene: TRBJ2-3
v_gene: TRBV5-1
d_gene: TRBD2
CDR3nt: TGCGCCAGTGGGATAGCGGGGGGACCCACAGATACGCAGTATTTT
CDR3aa: CASGIAGGPTDTQYF

abundance: -
j_gene: TRBJ2-2
v_gene: TRBV27
d_gene: -
CDR3nt: TGTGCCAGCAGTTCCGCCCCACTAGGTAACACCGGGGAGCTGTTTTTT
CDR3aa: CASSSAPLGNTGELFF

abundance: -
j_gene: TRBJ1-3
v_gene: TRBV11-2
d_gene: -
CDR3nt: TGTGCCAGCAGCTTAGGGAGGGCACAAGGAAACACCATATATTTT
CDR3aa: CASSLGRAQGNTIYF

abundance: -
j_gene: TRBJ2-1
v_gene: TRBV7-9
d_gene: TRBD2
CDR3nt: TGTGCCAGCAGCTTACAAGCGGGGGGGCTAAGGGAGCAGTTCTTC
CDR3aa: CASSLQAGGLREQFF

abundance: -
j_gene: TRBJ2-7
v_gene: TRBV6-4
d_gene: TRBD1
CDR3nt: TGTGCCAGCAGTGACTACACTCCGGGACAGGGGACTCACGAGCAGTACTTC
CDR3aa: CASSDYTPGQGTHEQYF

abundance: -
j_gene: TRBJ1-6
v_gene: TRBV11-3
d_gene: -
CDR3nt: TGTGCCAGCAGCCTGGGGCCGAGTTCACCCCTCCACTTT
CDR3aa: CASSLGPSSPLHF

abundance: -
j_gene: TRBJ2-1
v_gene: TRBV4-3
d_gene: -
CDR3nt: TGCGCCAGCAGCCAAGATGTGTCAGGGGATGAGCAGTTCTTC
CDR3aa: CASSQDVSGDEQFF

abundance: -
j_gene: TRBJ2-5
v_gene: TRBV18
d_gene: -
CDR3nt: TGTGCCAGCTCACCACCGTTACAGGCCTATGGAATCCAAGAGACCCAGTACTTC
CDR3aa: CASSPPLQAYGIQETQYF

abundance: -
j_gene: TRBJ2-1
v_gene: TRBV14
d_gene: TRBD2
CDR3nt: TGTGCCAGCAGCCAAGATCAAGGGGGACTAGCGGGGGGGCCCTACAATGAGCAGTTCTTC
CDR3aa: CASSQDQGGLAGGPYNEQFF

abundance: few
j_gene: TRBJ1-3
v_gene: TRBV6-5
d_gene: -
CDR3nt: TGTGCCAGCAGTCAAAGAGCTGGAAACACCATATATTTT
CDR3aa: CASSQRAGNTIYF

abundance: -
j_gene: TRBJ2-1
v_gene: TRBV28
d_gene: TRBD2
CDR3nt: TGTGCCAGCAGCGGGCGGACTAGCGGTTACAATGAGCAGTTCTTC
CDR3aa: CASSGRTSGYNEQFF

abundance: -
j_gene: TRBJ1-4
v_gene: TRBV6-1
d_gene: -
CDR3nt: TGTGCCAGCAGCGACTATAAAGAACTGTTTTTT
CDR3aa: CASSDYKELFF

abundance: -
j_gene: TRBJ2-5
v_gene: TRBV2
d_gene: TRBD2
CDR3nt: TGTGCCAGCAGTGATAGCGGGGCAGGGACCCAGTACTTC
CDR3aa: CASSDSGAGTQYF

abundance: -
j_gene: TRBJ2-3
v_gene: TRBV19
d_gene: -
CDR3nt: TGTGCCAGTAGTCAAACAGACAGGTCCACAGATACGCAGTATTTT
CDR3aa: CASSQTDRSTDTQYF